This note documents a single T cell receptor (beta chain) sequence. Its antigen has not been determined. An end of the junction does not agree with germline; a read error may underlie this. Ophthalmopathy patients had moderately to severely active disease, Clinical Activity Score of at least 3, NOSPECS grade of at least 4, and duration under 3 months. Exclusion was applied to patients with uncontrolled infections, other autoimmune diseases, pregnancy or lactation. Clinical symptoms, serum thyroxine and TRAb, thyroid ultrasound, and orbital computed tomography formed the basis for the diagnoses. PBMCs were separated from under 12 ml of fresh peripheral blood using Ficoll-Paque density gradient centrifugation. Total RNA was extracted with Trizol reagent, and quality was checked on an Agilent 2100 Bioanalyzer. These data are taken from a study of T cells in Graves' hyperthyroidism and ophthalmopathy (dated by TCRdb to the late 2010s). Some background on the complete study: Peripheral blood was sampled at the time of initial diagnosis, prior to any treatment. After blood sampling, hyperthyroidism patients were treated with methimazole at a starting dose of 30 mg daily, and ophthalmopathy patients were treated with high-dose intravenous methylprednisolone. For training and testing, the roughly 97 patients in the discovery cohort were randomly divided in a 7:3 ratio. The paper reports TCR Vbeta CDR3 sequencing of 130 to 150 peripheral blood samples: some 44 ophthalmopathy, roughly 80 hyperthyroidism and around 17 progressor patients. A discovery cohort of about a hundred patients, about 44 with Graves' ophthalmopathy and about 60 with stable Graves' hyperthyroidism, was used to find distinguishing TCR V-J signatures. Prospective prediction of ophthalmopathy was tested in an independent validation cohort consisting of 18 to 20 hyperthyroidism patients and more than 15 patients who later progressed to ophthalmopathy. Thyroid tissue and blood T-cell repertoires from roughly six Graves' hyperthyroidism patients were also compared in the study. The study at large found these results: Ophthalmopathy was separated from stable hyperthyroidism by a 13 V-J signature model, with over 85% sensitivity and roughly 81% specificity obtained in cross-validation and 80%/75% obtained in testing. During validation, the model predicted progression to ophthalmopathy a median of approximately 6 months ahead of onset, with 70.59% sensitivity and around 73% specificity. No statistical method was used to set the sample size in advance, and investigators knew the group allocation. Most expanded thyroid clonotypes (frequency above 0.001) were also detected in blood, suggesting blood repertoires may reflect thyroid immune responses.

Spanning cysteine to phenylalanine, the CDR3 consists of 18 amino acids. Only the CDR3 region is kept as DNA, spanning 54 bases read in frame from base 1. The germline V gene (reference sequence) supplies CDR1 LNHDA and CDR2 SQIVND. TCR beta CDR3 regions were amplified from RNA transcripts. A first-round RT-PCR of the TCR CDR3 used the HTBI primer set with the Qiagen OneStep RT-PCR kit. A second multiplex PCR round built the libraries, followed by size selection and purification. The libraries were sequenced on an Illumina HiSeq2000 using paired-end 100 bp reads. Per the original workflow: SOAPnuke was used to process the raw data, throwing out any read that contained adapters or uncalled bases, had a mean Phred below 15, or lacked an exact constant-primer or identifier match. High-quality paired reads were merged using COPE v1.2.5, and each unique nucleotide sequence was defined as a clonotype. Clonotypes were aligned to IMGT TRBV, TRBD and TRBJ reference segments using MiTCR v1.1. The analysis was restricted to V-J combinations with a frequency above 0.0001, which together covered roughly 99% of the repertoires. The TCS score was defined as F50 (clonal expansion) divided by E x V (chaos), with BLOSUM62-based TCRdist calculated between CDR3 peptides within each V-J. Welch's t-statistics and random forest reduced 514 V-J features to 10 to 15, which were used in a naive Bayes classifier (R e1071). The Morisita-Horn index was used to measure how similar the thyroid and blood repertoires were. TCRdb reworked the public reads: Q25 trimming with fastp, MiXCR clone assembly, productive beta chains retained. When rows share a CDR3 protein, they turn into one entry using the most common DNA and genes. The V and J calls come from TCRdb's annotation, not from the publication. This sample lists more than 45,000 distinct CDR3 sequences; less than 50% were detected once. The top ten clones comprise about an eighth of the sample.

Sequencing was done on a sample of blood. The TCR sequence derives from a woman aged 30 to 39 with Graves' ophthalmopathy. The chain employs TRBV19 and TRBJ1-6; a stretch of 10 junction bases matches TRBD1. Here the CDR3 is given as CASSNLDRGFSYNSPLHF. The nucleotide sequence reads TGTGCCAGCAGTAATCTGGACAGGGGGTTCTCCTATAATTCACCCCTCCACTTT.